This is a list of T cell receptor beta chains from one sample in a study of OX40 agonist ivuxolimab in advanced cancers. Repertoires were generated with immunoSEQ multiplex PCR, while TCRdb's copy carries only in-frame clones and drops some. The sample consists of approximately 77,000 clones, about 89% of them appearing once. The sample consisted of CD4+ or CD8+ T cells sorted from blood, taken in a trial of the OX40 agonist ivuxolimab. The receptors shown here come from an adult with an advanced solid tumor such as melanoma, head and neck, liver or kidney cancer. Both conserved end residues are part of each CDR3. The order of the fields is CDR3 protein, CDR3 DNA, V gene, D gene, clone size, J gene. D genes are given only for firm matches. Size is omitted from some rows. Given values are once, few, many or a class for expanded clones.

CDR3: CASSYGGGSYEQYF; DNA: TGTGCCAGCAGTTACGGAGGGGGCTCCTACGAGCAGTACTTC; V: TRBV6-6; D: NA; size: NA; J: TRBJ2-7
CDR3: CASSLGSEQFF; DNA: TGTGCCAGCAGCTTGGGATCCGAGCAGTTCTTC; V: TRBV5-4; D: NA; size: NA; J: TRBJ2-1
CDR3: CASSFRYNEQFF; DNA: TGTGCCAGCAGTTTTAGGTACAATGAGCAGTTCTTC; V: TRBV28; D: NA; size: NA; J: TRBJ2-1
CDR3: CASSPLTGMNTEAFF; DNA: TGTGCCAGCTCACCCTTGACAGGGATGAACACTGAAGCTTTCTTT; V: TRBV18; D: TRBD1; size: NA; J: TRBJ1-1
CDR3: CASSSPLTGEAFF; DNA: TGCGCCAGCAGTTCCCCATTGACAGGGGAAGCTTTCTTT; V: TRBV5-1; D: TRBD1; size: NA; J: TRBJ1-1
CDR3: CARGPYNEQFF; DNA: TGTGCCAGGGGACCATACAATGAGCAGTTCTTC; V: TRBV6-1; D: NA; size: once; J: TRBJ2-1
CDR3: CASSSGGRPYNEQFF; DNA: TGTGCCAGTAGTAGTGGCGGGAGGCCCTACAATGAGCAGTTCTTC; V: TRBV19; D: TRBD2; size: NA; J: TRBJ2-1
CDR3: CASSLAISGPEAFF; DNA: TGTGCCAGCAGTTTGGCTATAAGCGGCCCAGAAGCTTTCTTT; V: TRBV27; D: NA; size: NA; J: TRBJ1-1
CDR3: CASSKQTAWDGYTF; DNA: TGTGCCAGCAGCAAACAGACAGCGTGGGATGGCTACACCTTC; V: TRBV9; D: NA; size: NA; J: TRBJ1-2
CDR3: CASSVGLGSYEQYF; DNA: TGTGCCAGCAGCGTAGGTCTCGGTTCCTACGAGCAGTACTTC; V: TRBV9; D: NA; size: NA; J: TRBJ2-7
CDR3: CASGTGVLGTDTQYF; DNA: TGTGCCAGCGGTACAGGGGTTCTGGGCACAGATACGCAGTATTTT; V: TRBV2; D: TRBD1; size: NA; J: TRBJ2-3
CDR3: CASSQDAWTSGIPSRDTGELFF; DNA: TGTGCCAGCAGCCAAGATGCATGGACTAGCGGGATACCTAGCCGGGACACCGGGGAGCTGTTTTTT; V: TRBV4-2; D: TRBD2; size: few; J: TRBJ2-2
CDR3: CASSWRTTAYNEQFF; DNA: TGTGCCAGCAGTTGGAGGACTACGGCATACAATGAGCAGTTCTTC; V: TRBV7-9; D: NA; size: NA; J: TRBJ2-1
CDR3: CASSPYSNPADTQYF; DNA: TGTGCCAGCAGCCCATATTCCAACCCTGCAGATACGCAGTATTTT; V: TRBV7-8; D: NA; size: NA; J: TRBJ2-3
CDR3: CASSRGTSSYNEQFF; DNA: TGTGCCAGCAGTCGAGGCACGAGCTCCTACAATGAGCAGTTCTTC; V: TRBV6-6; D: NA; size: NA; J: TRBJ2-1
CDR3: CASSQLAYNEQFF; DNA: TGTGCCAGCAGCCAACTAGCCTACAATGAGCAGTTCTTC; V: TRBV14; D: NA; size: NA; J: TRBJ2-1
CDR3: CASSLALGQGETQYF; DNA: TGTGCCAGCAGCTTAGCCCTTGGACAAGGGGAGACCCAGTACTTC; V: TRBV7-2; D: NA; size: NA; J: TRBJ2-5
CDR3: CASSPGTSGSDEQYF; DNA: TGTGCCAGCAGCCCAGGGACTAGCGGGAGCGACGAGCAGTACTTC; V: TRBV7-3; D: TRBD2; size: NA; J: TRBJ2-7
CDR3: CASSQPGTGSDEQYF; DNA: TGTGCCAGCAGCCAACCCGGGACAGGGAGCGACGAGCAGTACTTC; V: TRBV14; D: TRBD1; size: NA; J: TRBJ2-7
CDR3: CASSLETGQETQYF; DNA: TGTGCCAGCAGCTTAGAGACTGGCCAAGAGACCCAGTACTTC; V: TRBV11-3; D: NA; size: NA; J: TRBJ2-5
CDR3: CASSQDSSSYEQYF; DNA: TGCGCCAGCAGCCAAGACAGTAGCTCCTACGAGCAGTACTTC; V: TRBV4-3; D: NA; size: NA; J: TRBJ2-7
CDR3: CASSPGGYEQYF; DNA: TGTGCCAGCAGCCCAGGGGGCTACGAGCAGTACTTC; V: TRBV21-1; D: NA; size: once; J: TRBJ2-7
CDR3: CASSSGGPNYGYTF; DNA: TGTGCCAGCAGCTCAGGGGGTCCTAATTATGGCTACACCTTC; V: TRBV7-9; D: TRBD1; size: NA; J: TRBJ1-2
CDR3: CASSQTASSYNEQFF; DNA: TGCGCCAGCTCCCAGACTGCTTCCTCCTACAATGAGCAGTTCTTC; V: TRBV4-1; D: NA; size: NA; J: TRBJ2-1
CDR3: CASRLAFSSYNEQFF; DNA: TGTGCCAGCAGGCTAGCGTTTAGCTCCTACAATGAGCAGTTCTTC; V: TRBV28; D: NA; size: NA; J: TRBJ2-1
CDR3: CASSHGTGGTDEQFF; DNA: TGTGCCAGCAGCCACGGCACAGGGGGCACGGATGAGCAGTTCTTC; V: TRBV25-1; D: TRBD1; size: NA; J: TRBJ2-1
CDR3: CASSQDPSEAFF; DNA: TGCGCCAGCAGCCAAGATCCATCTGAAGCTTTCTTT; V: TRBV4-1; D: NA; size: few; J: TRBJ1-1
CDR3: CASSAQNRVGEAFF; DNA: TGTGCCAGCAGCGCTCAAAACAGGGTAGGAGAAGCTTTCTTT; V: TRBV7-9; D: NA; size: NA; J: TRBJ1-1
CDR3: CASSLEDGYSYEQYF; DNA: TGCGCCAGCAGCTTGGAGGACGGCTACTCCTACGAGCAGTACTTC; V: TRBV5-1; D: NA; size: NA; J: TRBJ2-7
CDR3: CASSVAGGPGTSGRIEQFF; DNA: TGTGCCAGCAGCGTAGCCGGGGGACCCGGGACTAGCGGGAGGATTGAGCAGTTCTTC; V: TRBV9; D: TRBD2; size: once; J: TRBJ2-1
CDR3: CASSLWRGVDNQPQHF; DNA: TGTGCCAGCAGTTTATGGCGGGGGGTAGACAATCAGCCCCAGCATTTT; V: TRBV28; D: NA; size: NA; J: TRBJ1-5
CDR3: CASSFIQGQGRETQYF; DNA: TGTGCCAGCAGCTTTATCCAGGGACAGGGACGAGAGACCCAGTACTTC; V: TRBV11-2; D: TRBD1; size: NA; J: TRBJ2-5
CDR3: CASSHPKRPTLYNEQFF; DNA: TGCGCCAGCAGCCATCCCAAACGACCTACCCTCTACAATGAGCAGTTCTTC; V: TRBV4-3; D: NA; size: NA; J: TRBJ2-1
CDR3: CASSSIPGLAETDTGELFF; DNA: TGTGCCAGCAGCTCAATTCCGGGACTAGCGGAAACGGACACCGGGGAGCTGTTTTTT; V: TRBV11-3; D: TRBD2; size: NA; J: TRBJ2-2
CDR3: CASSLVYPEQFF; DNA: TGTGCCAGCAGCTTAGTTTACCCTGAGCAGTTCTTC; V: TRBV7-9; D: NA; size: NA; J: TRBJ2-1
CDR3: CASSQDGTPGNTIYF; DNA: TGCGCCAGCAGCCAAGACGGTACGCCTGGAAACACCATATATTTT; V: TRBV4-1; D: NA; size: NA; J: TRBJ1-3
CDR3: CASSLVSRNTEAFF; DNA: TGTGCCAGCAGCTTAGTCAGCCGGAACACTGAAGCTTTCTTT; V: TRBV11-3; D: NA; size: few; J: TRBJ1-1
CDR3: CASSPGLAGSSYEQYF; DNA: TGTGCCAGCAGCCCGGGACTAGCGGGGTCTTCCTACGAGCAGTACTTC; V: TRBV7-2; D: TRBD2; size: NA; J: TRBJ2-7
CDR3: CASSQDVGTYSYNEQFF; DNA: TGCGCCAGCAGCCAAGACGTGGGCACTTACTCCTACAATGAGCAGTTCTTC; V: TRBV4-3; D: NA; size: NA; J: TRBJ2-1
CDR3: CASSEGTKTGDIQYF; DNA: TGTGCCAGCTCCGAGGGGACCAAAACAGGTGACATTCAGTACTTC; V: TRBV7-6; D: NA; size: NA; J: TRBJ2-4
CDR3: CAISQDRGNQPQHF; DNA: TGTGCCATCAGTCAGGACAGGGGCAATCAGCCCCAGCATTTT; V: TRBV10-3; D: TRBD1; size: NA; J: TRBJ1-5